These T cell receptor beta chains were read from a single sample in a study of T cell responses to AZD1222 COVID-19 vaccine. Generated by immunoSEQ multiplex PCR, the TCRdb table keeps only in-frame clones and is missing some. This sample has around 140,000 clones, with 91% found just once. The specimen comprised peripheral blood, sampled 28 days after the second AZD1222 dose. Receptors were obtained from an adult who received the AZD1222 COVID-19 vaccine. The CDR3 runs from the conserved cysteine through the conserved F or W. The D gene is left open where the match is weak. Clone size appears in some rows only: once, few, many, or a class for an expanded clone.

TRBV7-9,.,TRBJ2-7,few,CASSSFDYEQYF,TGTGCCAGCAGCTCGTTCGACTACGAGCAGTACTTC
TRBV7-9,.,TRBJ1-2,.,CASSQKWDTPGVGYTF,TGTGCCAGCAGCCAAAAATGGGACACGCCGGGGGTTGGCTACACCTTC
TRBV2,.,TRBJ1-5,.,CASSEARATNSYSNQPQHF,TGTGCCAGCAGTGAAGCAAGGGCCACCAACTCTTATAGCAATCAGCCCCAGCATTTT
TRBV3-1/TRBV3-2,.,TRBJ1-1,.,CASGGNTEAFF,TGTGCCAGCGGGGGGAACACTGAAGCTTTCTTT
TRBV30,.,TRBJ2-3,.,CAWSVAGADTQYF,TGTGCCTGGAGTGTAGCTGGGGCAGATACGCAGTATTTT
TRBV27,TRBD2,TRBJ2-1,.,CASMGLAGAYNEQFF,TGTGCCAGCATGGGACTAGCGGGAGCATACAATGAGCAGTTCTTC
TRBV11-2,TRBD2,TRBJ2-1,.,CASSLEARGGYNEQFF,TGTGCCAGCAGCTTAGAGGCGCGGGGGGGCTACAATGAGCAGTTCTTC
TRBV2,.,TRBJ1-2,.,CASSGGGYTF,TGTGCCAGCAGTGGCGGGGGCTACACCTTC
TRBV9,.,TRBJ1-2,.,CASSVDDSNYGYTF,TGTGCCAGCAGCGTAGATGACAGCAACTATGGCTACACCTTC
TRBV11-1,.,TRBJ1-1,.,CASRNGQMAFF,TGTGCCAGCAGGAATGGACAGATGGCTTTCTTT
TRBV19,.,TRBJ1-5,.,CASMEGNQPQHF,TGTGCCAGTATGGAAGGCAATCAGCCCCAGCATTTT
TRBV9,.,TRBJ2-2,.,CASERGTPGTGELFF,TGTGCCAGCGAAAGAGGGACCCCGGGCACCGGGGAGCTGTTTTTT
TRBV6-5,.,TRBJ2-5,.,CASSYSSGGRAQYF,TGTGCCAGCAGTTACTCGAGTGGGGGTCGGGCCCAGTACTTC
TRBV12-3/TRBV12-4,.,TRBJ1-4,.,CASSLADEKLFF,TGTGCCAGCAGTTTGGCGGATGAAAAACTGTTTTTT
TRBV11-3,TRBD1,TRBJ1-2,.,CASSHGQGIYGYTF,TGTGCCAGCAGCCATGGACAGGGGATCTATGGCTACACCTTC
TRBV11-1,.,TRBJ1-3,.,CASSPGTRGNTIYF,TGTGCCAGCAGCCCCGGGACAAGAGGAAACACCATATATTTT
TRBV7-2,.,TRBJ1-1,.,CASSPWGRGTEAFF,TGTGCCAGCAGCCCTTGGGGGAGAGGGACTGAAGCTTTCTTT
TRBV6-2/TRBV6-3,.,TRBJ1-5,.,CASSYGGDGNQPQHF,TGTGCCAGCAGTTATGGAGGGGATGGCAATCAGCCCCAGCATTTT
TRBV9,.,TRBJ1-2,.,CASSVGPGEQYGYTF,TGTGCCAGCAGCGTAGGCCCCGGGGAGCAATATGGCTACACCTTC
TRBV7-9,.,TRBJ1-2,few,CASSLEQSYGYTF,TGTGCCAGCAGCTTAGAACAGAGCTATGGCTACACCTTC
TRBV4-1,.,TRBJ1-1,.,CASSQDGPSNTYRPGRSEAFF,TGCGCCAGCAGCCAAGATGGGCCGTCCAATACCTATCGGCCGGGACGCTCTGAAGCTTTCTTT
TRBV4-1,.,TRBJ2-2,.,CASSQDTGELFF,TGCGCCAGCAGCCAAGACACCGGGGAGCTGTTTTTT